This T cell receptor beta chain comes out of a study of blood T cell repertoires in COVID-19. Study-level information: Acute and convalescent COVID-19 specimens originated in the United States, Italy and Spain. Nucleic acid was either cDNA or gDNA, and it came from T cells, B-cell-depleted T cells, or PBMCs.

Data came from immunoSEQ multiplex PCR; TCRdb stores just in-frame clones and leaves some out. The data show 300,000 to 350,000 clones, over 75% seen once. It was during active infection that Seattle patients were enrolled and then longitudinally followed. This CDR3 is built from 16 residues. Germline CDR1 LGHNA, CDR2 YSLEER. V gave up 0 bases and J gave up 4 bases, with 10 bases separating them. This clone has a handful of counts. The sequence came from a young woman with COVID-19, enrolled during active disease. Input material: peripheral blood. This chain links TRBV4-3 with TRBJ1-6, with unresolved D. The CDR3 spells CASSQDRGLYNSPLHF. For the CDR3, the DNA is TGCGCCAGCAGCCAAGATCGCGGACTTTATAATTCACCCCTCCACTTT.